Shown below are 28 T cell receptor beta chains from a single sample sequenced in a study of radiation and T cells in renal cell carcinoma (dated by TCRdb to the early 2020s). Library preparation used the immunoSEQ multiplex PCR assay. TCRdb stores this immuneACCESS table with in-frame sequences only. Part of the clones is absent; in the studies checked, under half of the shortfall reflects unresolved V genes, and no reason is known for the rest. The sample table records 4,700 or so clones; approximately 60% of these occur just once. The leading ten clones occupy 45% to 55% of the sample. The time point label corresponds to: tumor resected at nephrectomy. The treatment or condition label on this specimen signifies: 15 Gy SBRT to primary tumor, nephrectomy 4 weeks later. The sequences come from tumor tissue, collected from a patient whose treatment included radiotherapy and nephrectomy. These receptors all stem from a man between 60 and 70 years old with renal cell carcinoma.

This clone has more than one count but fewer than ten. The chain's CDR3 is CASSESRTGNTIYF. The CDR3 DNA follows: TGTGCCAGCAGTGAATCCCGGACCGGGAACACCATATATTTT. The V call is TRBV25-1, the J call TRBJ1-3; D is uncertain. Germline V lookup: CDR1 MGHDK, CDR2 SYGVNS. Deletions cut 1 base from V and 7 bases from J, with 11 bases between. This CDR3 is built from 14 residues.

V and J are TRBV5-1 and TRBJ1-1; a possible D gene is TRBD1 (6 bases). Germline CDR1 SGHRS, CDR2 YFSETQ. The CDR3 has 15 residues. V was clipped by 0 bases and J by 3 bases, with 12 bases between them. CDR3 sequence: CASSLDAGEYTEAFF. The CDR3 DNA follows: TGCGCCAGCAGCTTGGACGCAGGGGAGTACACTGAAGCTTTCTTT.

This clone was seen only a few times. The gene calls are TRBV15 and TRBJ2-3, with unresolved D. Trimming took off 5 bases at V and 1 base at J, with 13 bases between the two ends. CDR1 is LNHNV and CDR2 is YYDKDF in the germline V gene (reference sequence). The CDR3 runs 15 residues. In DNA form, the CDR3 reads TGTGCCACCAGCTCCTCTGGCTACCGCACAGATACGCAGTATTTT. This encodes CATSSSGYRTDTQYF.

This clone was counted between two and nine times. CDR3 nucleotides: TGTGCCAGCAGACTGGACTATTTATCCTACGAGCAGTACTTC. It is translated as CASRLDYLSYEQYF. The rearrangement joins TRBV5-4 to TRBJ2-7; possible D gene TRBD2, 6 bases. Deletions cut 5 bases from V and 1 base from J, with 13 bases between. Germline values: CDR1 SGHNT, CDR2 YYREEE (reference sequence). The CDR3 extends over 14 amino acids.

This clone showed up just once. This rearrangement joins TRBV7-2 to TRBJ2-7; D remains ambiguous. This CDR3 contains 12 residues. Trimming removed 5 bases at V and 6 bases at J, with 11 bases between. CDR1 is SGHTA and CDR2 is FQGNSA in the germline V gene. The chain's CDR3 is CASSPQFGEQYF. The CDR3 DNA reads TGTGCCAGCAGCCCACAGTTCGGCGAGCAGTACTTC.

The chain's CDR3 is CSVRDRVTYEQYF. CDR3 coding DNA: TGCAGCGTCCGGGACAGGGTAACCTACGAGCAGTACTTC. The chain uses TRBV29-1 and TRBJ2-7; 9 bases fit TRBD1. The germline gives CDR1 SQVTM, CDR2 ANQGSEA. The V and J ends lost 6 bases and 2 bases, in that order; junction bases with no gene match: 5. This CDR3 region has 13 residues.

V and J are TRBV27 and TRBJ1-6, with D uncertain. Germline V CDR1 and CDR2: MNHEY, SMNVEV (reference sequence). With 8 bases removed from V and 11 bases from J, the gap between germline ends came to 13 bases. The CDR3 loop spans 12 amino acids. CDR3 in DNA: TGTGCCAGCTGGCCTGGGATACCACCCCTCCACTTT. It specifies CASWPGIPPLHF.

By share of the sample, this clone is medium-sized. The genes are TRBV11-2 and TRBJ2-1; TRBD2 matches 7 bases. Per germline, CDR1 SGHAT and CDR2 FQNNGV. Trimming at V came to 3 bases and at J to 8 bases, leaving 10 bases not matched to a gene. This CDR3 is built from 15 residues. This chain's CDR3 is CASSFVGGSSHEQFF. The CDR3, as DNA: TGTGCCAGCAGCTTCGTGGGCGGGAGTTCGCATGAGCAGTTCTTC. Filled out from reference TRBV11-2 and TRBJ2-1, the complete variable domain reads EAGVAQSPRYKIIEKRQSVAFWCNPISGHATLYWYQQILGQGPKLLIQFQNNGVVDDSQLPKDRFSAERLKGVDSTLKIQPAKLEDSAVYLCASSFVGGSSHEQFFGPGTRLTVL.

CDR3 nucleotides: TGTGCCAGCAGCAGACTAGCGGGACCTCCGGGAGAGCAGTACTTC. It specifies CASSRLAGPPGEQYF. V and J are TRBV6-5 and TRBJ2-7; 11 bases agree with TRBD2. This CDR3 has 15 amino acids. Germline loops: CDR1 MNHEY, CDR2 SVGAGI. After removal of 6 bases from V and 7 bases from J, the junction contained 11 bases not matched to a gene.

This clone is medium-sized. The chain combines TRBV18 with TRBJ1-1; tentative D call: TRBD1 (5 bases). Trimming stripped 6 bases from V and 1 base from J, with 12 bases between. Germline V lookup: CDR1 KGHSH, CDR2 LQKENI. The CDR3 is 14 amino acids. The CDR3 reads CASSYGHPNTEAFF. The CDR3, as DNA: TGTGCCAGCTCCTACGGACACCCGAACACTGAAGCTTTCTTT. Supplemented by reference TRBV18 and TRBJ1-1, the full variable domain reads NAGVMQNPRHLVRRRGQEARLRCSPMKGHSHVYWYRQLPEEGLKFMVYLQKENIIDESGMPKERFSAEFPKEGPSILRIQQVVRGDSAAYFCASSYGHPNTEAFFGQGTRLTVV.

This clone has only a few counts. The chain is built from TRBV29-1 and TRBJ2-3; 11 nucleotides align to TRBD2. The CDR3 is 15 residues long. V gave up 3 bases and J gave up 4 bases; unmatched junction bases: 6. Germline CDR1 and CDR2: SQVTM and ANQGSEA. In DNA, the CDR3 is TGCAGCGTTGAGGGAGGGACTAGCGGAGCAGATACGCAGTATTTT. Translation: CSVEGGTSGADTQYF.

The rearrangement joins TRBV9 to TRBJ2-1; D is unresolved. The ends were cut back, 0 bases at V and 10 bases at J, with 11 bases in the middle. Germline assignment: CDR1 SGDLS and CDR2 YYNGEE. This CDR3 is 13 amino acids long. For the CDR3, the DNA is TGTGCCAGCAGCGTAGTTTCGAGCCAGGAGCAGTTCTTC. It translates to CASSVVSSQEQFF.

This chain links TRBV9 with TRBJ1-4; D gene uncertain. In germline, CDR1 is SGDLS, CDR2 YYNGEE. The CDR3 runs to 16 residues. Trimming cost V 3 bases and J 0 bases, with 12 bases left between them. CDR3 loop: CASSEGWGATNEKLFF. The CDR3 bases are TGTGCCAGCAGCGAGGGCTGGGGTGCAACTAATGAAAAACTGTTTTTT.

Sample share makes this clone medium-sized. The CDR3 coding sequence is TGCGCCAGCAGCTTGGAGCCCGGGACAGGGGGTGGCTACACCTTC. It specifies CASSLEPGTGGGYTF. The genes are TRBV5-1 and TRBJ1-2; 11 bases are shared with TRBD1. CDR3 size: 15 residues. Germline CDR1 and CDR2: SGHRS and YFSETQ. V lost 0 bases, J lost 7 bases, and 5 bases stayed unmatched.

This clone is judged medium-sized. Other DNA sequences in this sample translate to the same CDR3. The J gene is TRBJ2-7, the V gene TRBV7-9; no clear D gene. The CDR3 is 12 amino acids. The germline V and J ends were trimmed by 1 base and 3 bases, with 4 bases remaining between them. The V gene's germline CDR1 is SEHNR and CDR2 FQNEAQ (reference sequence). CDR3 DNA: TGTGCCAGCAGCTTAGGAGTCTACGAGCAGTACTTC. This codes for CASSLGVYEQYF.

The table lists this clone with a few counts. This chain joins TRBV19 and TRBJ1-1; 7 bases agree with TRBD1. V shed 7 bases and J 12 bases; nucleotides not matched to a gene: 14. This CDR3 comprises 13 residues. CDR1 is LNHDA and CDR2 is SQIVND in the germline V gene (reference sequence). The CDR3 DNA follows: TGTGCCAGTATTTTAGGGACAGCCCTTTGGCCTTTCTTT. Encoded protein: CASILGTALWPFF.

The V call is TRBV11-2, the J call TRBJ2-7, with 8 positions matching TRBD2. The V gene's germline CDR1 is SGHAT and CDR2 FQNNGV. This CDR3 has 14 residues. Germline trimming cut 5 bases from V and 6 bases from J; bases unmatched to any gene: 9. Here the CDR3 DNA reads TGTGCCAGCAGCCGTGCCGGGACTAGGTCCGAGCAGTACTTC. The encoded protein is CASSRAGTRSEQYF.

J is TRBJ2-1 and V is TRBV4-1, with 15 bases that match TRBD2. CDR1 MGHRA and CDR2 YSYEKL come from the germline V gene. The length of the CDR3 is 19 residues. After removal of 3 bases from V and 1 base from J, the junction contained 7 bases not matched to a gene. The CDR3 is CASSQEWTSGRGSYNEQFF. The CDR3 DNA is TGCGCCAGCAGCCAGGAATGGACTAGCGGGAGGGGGTCCTACAATGAGCAGTTCTTC.

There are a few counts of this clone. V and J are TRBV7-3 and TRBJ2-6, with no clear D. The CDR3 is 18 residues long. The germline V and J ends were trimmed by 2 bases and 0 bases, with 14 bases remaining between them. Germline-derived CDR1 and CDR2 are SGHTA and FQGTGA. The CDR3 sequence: CASSLATPINSGANVLTF. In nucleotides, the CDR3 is TGTGCCAGCAGCTTAGCGACTCCGATAAACTCTGGGGCCAACGTCCTGACTTTC.

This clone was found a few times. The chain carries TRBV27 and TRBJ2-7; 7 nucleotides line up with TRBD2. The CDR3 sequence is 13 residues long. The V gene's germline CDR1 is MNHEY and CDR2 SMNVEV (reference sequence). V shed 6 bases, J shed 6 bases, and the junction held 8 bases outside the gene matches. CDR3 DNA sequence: TGTGCCAGCAGGGCAGGTGGGGGGGGCGAGCAGTACTTC. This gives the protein CASRAGGGGEQYF.

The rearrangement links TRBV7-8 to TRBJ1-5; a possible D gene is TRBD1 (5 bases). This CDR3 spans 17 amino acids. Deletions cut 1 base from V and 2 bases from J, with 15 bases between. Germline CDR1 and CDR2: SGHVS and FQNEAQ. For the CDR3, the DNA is TGTGCCAGCAGCTTAGTCTCAGGGCTGAGGGGCAATCAGCCCCAGCATTTT. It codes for CASSLVSGLRGNQPQHF.

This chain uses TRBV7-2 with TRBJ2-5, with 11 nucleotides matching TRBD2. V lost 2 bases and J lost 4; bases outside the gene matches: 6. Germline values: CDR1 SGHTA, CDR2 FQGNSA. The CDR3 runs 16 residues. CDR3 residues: CASSLSRLAGRETQYF. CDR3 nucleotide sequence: TGTGCCAGCAGCTTATCGAGACTAGCGGGAAGAGAGACCCAGTACTTC.

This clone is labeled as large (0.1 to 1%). DNA for the CDR3: TGTGCCAGCAGCCAAGACTACAGGGACGGCTACACCTTC. Its translation is CASSQDYRDGYTF. This chain joins TRBV14 and TRBJ1-2, with D possibly TRBD1 on 6 matching bases. Germline-derived CDR1 and CDR2 are SGHDN and FVKESK. The CDR3 has 13 residues. V was trimmed by 0 bases and J by 8 bases, leaving 10 bases between them. Full variable domain (rest looked up from reference TRBV14 and TRBJ1-2): EAGVTQFPSHSVIEKGQTVTLRCDPISGHDNLYWYRRVMGKEIKFLLHFVKESKQDESGMPNNRFLAERTGGTYSTLKVQPAELEDSGVYFCASSQDYRDGYTFGSGTRLTVV.

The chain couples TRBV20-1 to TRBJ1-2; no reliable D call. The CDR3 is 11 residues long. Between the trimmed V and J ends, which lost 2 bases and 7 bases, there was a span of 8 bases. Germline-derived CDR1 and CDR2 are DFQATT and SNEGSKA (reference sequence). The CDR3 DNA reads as TGCAGTGCTAGATTCGGTTTTGGCTACACCTTC. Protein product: CSARFGFGYTF.

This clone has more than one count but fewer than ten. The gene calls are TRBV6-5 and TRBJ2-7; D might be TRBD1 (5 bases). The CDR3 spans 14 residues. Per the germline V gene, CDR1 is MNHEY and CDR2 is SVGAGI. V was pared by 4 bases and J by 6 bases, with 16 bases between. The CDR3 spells CASSLTQGWIEQYF. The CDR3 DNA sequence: TGTGCCAGCAGTTTAACCCAGGGTTGGATCGAGCAGTACTTC.

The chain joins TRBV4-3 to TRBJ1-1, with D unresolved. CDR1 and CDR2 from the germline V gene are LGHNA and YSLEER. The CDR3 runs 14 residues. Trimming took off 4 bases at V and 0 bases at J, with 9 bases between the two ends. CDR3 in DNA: TGCGCCAGCAGCCGAGGACCCGTGAACACTGAAGCTTTCTTT. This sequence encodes CASSRGPVNTEAFF.

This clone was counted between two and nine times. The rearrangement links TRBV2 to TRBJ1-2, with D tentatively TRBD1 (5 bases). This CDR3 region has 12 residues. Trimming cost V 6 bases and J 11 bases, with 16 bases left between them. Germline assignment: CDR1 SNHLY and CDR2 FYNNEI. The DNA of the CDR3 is TGTGCCAGCAGAGAGCAGGGCCCTAAGTACACCTTC. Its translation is CASREQGPKYTF.

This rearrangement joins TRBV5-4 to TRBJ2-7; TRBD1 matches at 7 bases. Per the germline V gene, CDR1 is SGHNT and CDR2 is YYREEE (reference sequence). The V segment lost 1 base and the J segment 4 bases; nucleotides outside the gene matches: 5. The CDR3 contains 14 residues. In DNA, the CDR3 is TGTGCCAGCAGCTTGACAGGGGTGACTTACGAGCAGTACTTC. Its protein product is CASSLTGVTYEQYF.